This TCR beta chain emerged from a study of cytomegalovirus exposure and HLA in healthy donors. General observations from the study: Associated with HLA alleles at 0.05 false discovery rate in a later analysis were approximately 17,000 TCR beta sequences. The listing of 150 to 200 TCR beta chains classed them as cytomegalovirus-associated. With later analysis, a missense DCLRE1C variant became linked to TCR beta V- and J-gene trimming. The CMV antigen specificity of three CMV-associated chains was confirmed through in vitro analysis.

A remark on this clone: Antigen specificity is unknown.

Losses at the gene ends were 4 bases for V and 7 bases for J; bases not matched to a gene: 6. Germline V gene sequence: CDR1 SGHRS, CDR2 YFSETQ. CDR3 size: 16 residues. The PCR contained 60 Vbeta and 13 Jbeta primers. The assay was immunoSEQ multiplex PCR, and TCRdb's table has in-frame clones only and misses some. The table lists approximately 210,000 clones, roughly 77% of them singletons, with around 0.4% in the top ten. The sample taken for sequencing was PBMCs. The receptor was derived from a male donor in good health and CMV-seropositive. This chain connects TRBV5-1 to TRBJ2-2; 14 bases fit TRBD2. DNA of the CDR3: TGCGCCAGCAGCCCTACGACTAGCGGGAGGGTCGGGGAGCTGTTTTTT. It specifies CASSPTTSGRVGELFF. Full variable domain (remainder filled in from reference TRBV5-1 and TRBJ2-2): KAGVTQTPRYLIKTRGQQVTLSCSPISGHRSVSWYQQTPGQGLQFLFEYFSETQRNKGNFPGRFSGRQFSNSRSEMNVSTLELGDSALYLCASSPTTSGRVGELFFGEGSRLTVL.